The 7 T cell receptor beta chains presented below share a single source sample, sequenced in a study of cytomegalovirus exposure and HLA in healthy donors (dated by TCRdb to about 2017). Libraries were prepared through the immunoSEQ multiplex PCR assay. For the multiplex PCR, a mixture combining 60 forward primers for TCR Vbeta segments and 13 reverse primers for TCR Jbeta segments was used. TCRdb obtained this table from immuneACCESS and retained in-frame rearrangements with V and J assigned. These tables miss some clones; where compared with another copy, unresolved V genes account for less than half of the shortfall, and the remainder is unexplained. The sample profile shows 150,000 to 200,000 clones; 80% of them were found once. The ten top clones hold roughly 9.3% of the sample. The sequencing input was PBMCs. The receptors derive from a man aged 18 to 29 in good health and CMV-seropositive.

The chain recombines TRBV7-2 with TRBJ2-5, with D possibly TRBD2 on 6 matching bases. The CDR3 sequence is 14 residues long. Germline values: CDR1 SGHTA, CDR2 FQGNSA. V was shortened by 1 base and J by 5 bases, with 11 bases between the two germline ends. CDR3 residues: CASSLGLVTETQYF. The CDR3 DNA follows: TGTGCCAGCAGCTTAGGACTAGTGACGGAGACCCAGTACTTC.

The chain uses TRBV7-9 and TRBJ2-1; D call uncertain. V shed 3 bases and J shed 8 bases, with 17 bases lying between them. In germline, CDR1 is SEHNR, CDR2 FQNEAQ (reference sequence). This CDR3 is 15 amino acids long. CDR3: CASSFLRSLGDEQFF. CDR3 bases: TGTGCCAGCAGCTTCCTCCGTTCCCTGGGCGATGAGCAGTTCTTC.

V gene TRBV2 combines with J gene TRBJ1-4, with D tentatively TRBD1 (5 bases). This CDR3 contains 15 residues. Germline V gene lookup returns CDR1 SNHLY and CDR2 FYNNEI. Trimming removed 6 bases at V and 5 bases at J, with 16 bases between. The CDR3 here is CASSRGEASNEKLFF. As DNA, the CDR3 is TGTGCCAGCAGCCGGGGGGAAGCCTCGAATGAAAAACTGTTTTTT.

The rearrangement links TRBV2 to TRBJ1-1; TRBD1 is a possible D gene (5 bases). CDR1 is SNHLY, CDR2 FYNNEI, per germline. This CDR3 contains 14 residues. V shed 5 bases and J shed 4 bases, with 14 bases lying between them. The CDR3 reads CASSRQGGVTEAFF. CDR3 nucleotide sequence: TGTGCCAGCAGTCGTCAGGGCGGGGTCACTGAAGCTTTCTTT.

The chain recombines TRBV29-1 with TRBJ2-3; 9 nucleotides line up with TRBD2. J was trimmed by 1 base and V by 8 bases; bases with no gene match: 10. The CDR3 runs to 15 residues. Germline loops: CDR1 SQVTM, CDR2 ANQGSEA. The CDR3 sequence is CSSGGGEEGTDTQYF. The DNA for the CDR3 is TGCAGCTCCGGCGGGGGGGAGGAGGGCACAGATACGCAGTATTTT.

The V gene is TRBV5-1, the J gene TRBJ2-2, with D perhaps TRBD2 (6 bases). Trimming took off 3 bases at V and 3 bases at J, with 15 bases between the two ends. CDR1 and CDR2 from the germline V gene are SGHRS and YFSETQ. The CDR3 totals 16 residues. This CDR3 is CASSYYGSRDTGELFF. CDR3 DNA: TGCGCCAGCAGCTACTACGGGAGTAGGGACACCGGGGAGCTGTTTTTT.

The DNA for the CDR3 is TGTGCCAGCAGTCAAGTGGGGGGCACCGGGGAGCTGTTTTTT. This codes for CASSQVGGTGELFF. The chain employs TRBV25-1 and TRBJ2-2, with D possibly matching TRBD2 (6 bases). The CDR3 is 14 residues long. Between the trimmed V and J ends, which lost 5 bases and 4 bases, there was a span of 11 bases. The germline gives CDR1 MGHDK, CDR2 SYGVNS.